A selection of T cell receptor beta chains follows, all from one sample in a study of preoperative IRX-2 immunotherapy in early breast cancer. Only in-frame clones appear in the TCRdb table, and some are missing; sequencing was by immunoSEQ multiplex PCR. The sample includes approximately 26,000 clones, 75% to 80% seen only once; the top ten take 2.2%. Source: lymph node tissue, taken before IRX-2 immunotherapy. Source of these receptors: a human donor with breast cancer. The CDR3 runs from the conserved cysteine through the conserved F or W. The order of the fields is CDR3 DNA, CDR3 protein, V gene, D gene, clone size, J gene. The D gene is left open where the match is weak. Not every row has a clone size; where given, it reads once, few, many or a size class.

CDR3 DNA: TGCGCCAGCAGCTCAGCCCGACAGGGGGCGCTGGGGGGTGAGCAGTTCTTC; CDR3 protein: CASSSARQGALGGEQFF; V gene: TRBV5-1; D gene: TRBD1; clone size: NA; J gene: TRBJ2-1
CDR3 DNA: TGTGCCAGCAGGTTAGGCTACGGCATTCAGTACTTC; CDR3 protein: CASRLGYGIQYF; V gene: TRBV28; D gene: NA; clone size: few; J gene: TRBJ2-4
CDR3 DNA: TGTGCCAGCAGCTTGGGGACGGATCTTCGTCAGCCCCAGCATTTT; CDR3 protein: CASSLGTDLRQPQHF; V gene: TRBV11-3; D gene: NA; clone size: NA; J gene: TRBJ1-5
CDR3 DNA: TGTGCCAGTAGAGAAGCTGGCGGGGAGCTGTTTTTT; CDR3 protein: CASREAGGELFF; V gene: TRBV19; D gene: NA; clone size: NA; J gene: TRBJ2-2
CDR3 DNA: TGTGCCAGCAGCTTACAGGGTTTGAACACTGAAGCTTTCTTT; CDR3 protein: CASSLQGLNTEAFF; V gene: TRBV11-3; D gene: NA; clone size: NA; J gene: TRBJ1-1
CDR3 DNA: TGTGCCAGCAGTGCTTTGGGGACAGGCGCTCAAGGGGGAGGCTACACCTTC; CDR3 protein: CASSALGTGAQGGGYTF; V gene: TRBV6-8; D gene: TRBD1; clone size: NA; J gene: TRBJ1-2
CDR3 DNA: TGCGCCAGCAGCCTAACCGGACAGGGCCGCACAGATACGCAGTATTTT; CDR3 protein: CASSLTGQGRTDTQYF; V gene: TRBV5-1; D gene: TRBD1; clone size: NA; J gene: TRBJ2-3
CDR3 DNA: TGTGCCATCAGTGGGGACAGGGCGGGCTATGGCTACACCTTC; CDR3 protein: CAISGDRAGYGYTF; V gene: TRBV6-8; D gene: TRBD1; clone size: NA; J gene: TRBJ1-2
CDR3 DNA: TGTGCCAGCCGACCCTCGGGGGTAACTGAAGCTTTCTTT; CDR3 protein: CASRPSGVTEAFF; V gene: TRBV12-5; D gene: NA; clone size: once; J gene: TRBJ1-1
CDR3 DNA: TGTGCCAGCAGCCCGCCGGGGCCAAGCACCGGGGAGCTGTTTTTT; CDR3 protein: CASSPPGPSTGELFF; V gene: TRBV11-3; D gene: NA; clone size: NA; J gene: TRBJ2-2
CDR3 DNA: TGTGCCAGCTCGACTCACAGGGGACAGTCCCAGCATTTT; CDR3 protein: CASSTHRGQSQHF; V gene: TRBV6-8; D gene: TRBD1; clone size: NA; J gene: TRBJ1-5
CDR3 DNA: TGTGCCAGCAGTCGCTTCAGGCCGCAGACCAAAAACATTCAGTACTTC; CDR3 protein: CASSRFRPQTKNIQYF; V gene: TRBV6-8; D gene: NA; clone size: NA; J gene: TRBJ2-4
CDR3 DNA: TGTGCCAGCAGTCCGGACGGCTATGGCTACACCTTC; CDR3 protein: CASSPDGYGYTF; V gene: TRBV6-8; D gene: NA; clone size: NA; J gene: TRBJ1-2
CDR3 DNA: TGTGCCAGCAGCTTTGGTAGAGTTACGGTGTTAAATTCACCCCTCCACTTT; CDR3 protein: CASSFGRVTVLNSPLHF; V gene: TRBV7-4; D gene: NA; clone size: NA; J gene: TRBJ1-6
CDR3 DNA: TGCGCCAGCAGCTTGGCCTTGGTTAGGGGAGATGAAAAACTGTTTTTT; CDR3 protein: CASSLALVRGDEKLFF; V gene: TRBV5-1; D gene: NA; clone size: NA; J gene: TRBJ1-4
CDR3 DNA: TGTGCCAGTAGTAGGACAGTCGGAGGAATATACGAGCAGTACTTC; CDR3 protein: CASSRTVGGIYEQYF; V gene: TRBV19; D gene: NA; clone size: NA; J gene: TRBJ2-7
CDR3 DNA: TGTGCCAGCAGTGACCGGGGGGGCCTGGGAGAGACCCAGTACTTC; CDR3 protein: CASSDRGGLGETQYF; V gene: TRBV6-8; D gene: TRBD2; clone size: NA; J gene: TRBJ2-5
CDR3 DNA: TGTGCCAGCAGTCCTCGGGCGATTGGTGGGGAGGCTTTCTTT; CDR3 protein: CASSPRAIGGEAFF; V gene: TRBV11-3; D gene: NA; clone size: few; J gene: TRBJ1-1
CDR3 DNA: NA; CDR3 protein: CASSLVAGGTYDVKYF; V gene: TRBV11-1; D gene: NA; clone size: NA; J gene: TRBJ2-7
CDR3 DNA: TGTGCCAGCAGCCACCGTGTTAACTATGGCTACACCTTC; CDR3 protein: CASSHRVNYGYTF; V gene: TRBV16; D gene: NA; clone size: NA; J gene: TRBJ1-2
CDR3 DNA: TGTGCCAGCAGCCCGATAGCGGGGCTCACAGATACGCAGTATTTT; CDR3 protein: CASSPIAGLTDTQYF; V gene: TRBV11-3; D gene: TRBD2; clone size: few; J gene: TRBJ2-3
CDR3 DNA: TGTGCCAGTAGTATGGTACGGGGGCCCCAGCATTTT; CDR3 protein: CASSMVRGPQHF; V gene: TRBV19; D gene: NA; clone size: NA; J gene: TRBJ1-5
CDR3 DNA: TGCGCCAGCAGAAGGCAACCGGATTCACCCCTCCACTTT; CDR3 protein: CASRRQPDSPLHF; V gene: TRBV10-1; D gene: NA; clone size: NA; J gene: TRBJ1-6
CDR3 DNA: TGTGCCAGCAGCTTAGTAACAGGACAGTCCTACGAGCAGTACTTC; CDR3 protein: CASSLVTGQSYEQYF; V gene: TRBV7-6; D gene: NA; clone size: NA; J gene: TRBJ2-7
CDR3 DNA: TGTGCCAGCAGCGAGAGCGGGGGCCCCCCCCGGCAGTACTTC; CDR3 protein: CASSESGGPPRQYF; V gene: TRBV11-3; D gene: TRBD2; clone size: once; J gene: TRBJ2-7
CDR3 DNA: TGTGCCAGTAGTATGAGCGGGGCTGCCGGGGAGCTGTTTTTT; CDR3 protein: CASSMSGAAGELFF; V gene: TRBV19; D gene: TRBD2; clone size: NA; J gene: TRBJ2-2
CDR3 DNA: TGTGCCAGCAACGGCGCGGTGACCTACAATGAGCAGTTCTTC; CDR3 protein: CASNGAVTYNEQFF; V gene: TRBV6-8; D gene: NA; clone size: few; J gene: TRBJ2-1
CDR3 DNA: TGTGCCAGCAGTCCCTCCAACCCACAAGAGACCCAGTACTTC; CDR3 protein: CASSPSNPQETQYF; V gene: TRBV28; D gene: NA; clone size: NA; J gene: TRBJ2-5
CDR3 DNA: TGTGCCATCAGTGAGCTCCTAGGGACAGGGGATGAAAAACTGTTTTTT; CDR3 protein: CAISELLGTGDEKLFF; V gene: TRBV10-3; D gene: TRBD1; clone size: NA; J gene: TRBJ1-4
CDR3 DNA: TGTGCCAGCAGGAAGGGACAGGGGGTTAATCGCTATGGCTACACCTTC; CDR3 protein: CASRKGQGVNRYGYTF; V gene: TRBV6-8; D gene: TRBD1; clone size: once; J gene: TRBJ1-2
CDR3 DNA: TGTGCCTGGAGTGGGACTGGTTTCGAGCAGTACTTC; CDR3 protein: CAWSGTGFEQYF; V gene: TRBV30; D gene: NA; clone size: NA; J gene: TRBJ2-7
CDR3 DNA: TGTGCCAGCAGCCCAACAGGGAGCTACGAGCAGTACTTC; CDR3 protein: CASSPTGSYEQYF; V gene: TRBV7-8; D gene: NA; clone size: NA; J gene: TRBJ2-7
CDR3 DNA: TGTGCCAGCAACGACAGGGTAGGGTCCCTCGGCTACGAGCAGTACTTC; CDR3 protein: CASNDRVGSLGYEQYF; V gene: TRBV6-8; D gene: TRBD1; clone size: few; J gene: TRBJ2-7
CDR3 DNA: TGTGCCAGCAGCTCTCGGCAGCGGGGGGCCTACGAGCAGTACTTC; CDR3 protein: CASSSRQRGAYEQYF; V gene: TRBV14; D gene: TRBD2; clone size: NA; J gene: TRBJ2-7
CDR3 DNA: TGTGCCAGCAGTTATGGGGGCCGGATTAATTCACCCCTCCACTTT; CDR3 protein: CASSYGGRINSPLHF; V gene: TRBV6-8; D gene: NA; clone size: NA; J gene: TRBJ1-6
CDR3 DNA: TGTGCCAGCAGTTCAGGGGGGAATGAGCAGTTCTTC; CDR3 protein: CASSSGGNEQFF; V gene: TRBV27; D gene: NA; clone size: NA; J gene: TRBJ2-1
CDR3 DNA: TGCGCCAGCAGCCAAAGAAAGGGGTACGAGCAGTACTTC; CDR3 protein: CASSQRKGYEQYF; V gene: TRBV4-1; D gene: NA; clone size: NA; J gene: TRBJ2-7
CDR3 DNA: TGCGCCAGCAGCAAGAGACTTGGGGGCGATGAGCAGTTCTTC; CDR3 protein: CASSKRLGGDEQFF; V gene: TRBV5-1; D gene: NA; clone size: once; J gene: TRBJ2-1
CDR3 DNA: TGCAGCGTCTGGAGGGGTCCCGGGACAGGGGGCAGGGACACCATATATTTT; CDR3 protein: CSVWRGPGTGGRDTIYF; V gene: TRBV29-1; D gene: TRBD1; clone size: NA; J gene: TRBJ1-3
CDR3 DNA: TGTGCCAGCAGGTTGCAGGGTAACGTCTACGAGCAGTACTTC; CDR3 protein: CASRLQGNVYEQYF; V gene: TRBV11-3; D gene: NA; clone size: NA; J gene: TRBJ2-7
CDR3 DNA: TGTGCCAGTAGTATAGTTAAGCAGCCCCAGCATTTT; CDR3 protein: CASSIVKQPQHF; V gene: TRBV19; D gene: NA; clone size: NA; J gene: TRBJ1-5
CDR3 DNA: TGTGCCAGCAGTTCCTATTCCAGGGGGTCGGACACCGGGGAGCTGTTTTTT; CDR3 protein: CASSSYSRGSDTGELFF; V gene: TRBV28; D gene: TRBD1; clone size: NA; J gene: TRBJ2-2
CDR3 DNA: TGTGCCAGCAGTTACTCATACACTGAAGCTTTCTTT; CDR3 protein: CASSYSYTEAFF; V gene: TRBV6-8; D gene: NA; clone size: few; J gene: TRBJ1-1
CDR3 DNA: TGTGCCAGCAGGTCATGGGACTCCAGGGCCCGGACTGAAGCTTTCTTT; CDR3 protein: CASRSWDSRARTEAFF; V gene: TRBV11-3; D gene: NA; clone size: NA; J gene: TRBJ1-1
CDR3 DNA: TGTGCCAGCACTAGGACAGGGTGGGAAGCTTTCTTT; CDR3 protein: CASTRTGWEAFF; V gene: TRBV6-8; D gene: TRBD1; clone size: NA; J gene: TRBJ1-1
CDR3 DNA: TGTGCCAGCAGCCCGCAGCGACTAGCGGGTGCCTACGAGCAGTACTTC; CDR3 protein: CASSPQRLAGAYEQYF; V gene: TRBV11-3; D gene: TRBD2; clone size: NA; J gene: TRBJ2-7
CDR3 DNA: TGTGCCAGCAAGCCAGGGGAATACAATTCACCCCTCCACTTT; CDR3 protein: CASKPGEYNSPLHF; V gene: TRBV28; D gene: NA; clone size: NA; J gene: TRBJ1-6
CDR3 DNA: TGTGCCAGCACCCTATGGGGACCGGATCAGCCCCAGCATTTT; CDR3 protein: CASTLWGPDQPQHF; V gene: TRBV28; D gene: NA; clone size: NA; J gene: TRBJ1-5
CDR3 DNA: TGTGCCAGCAGTTCTCGACACTGGAACACTGAAGCTTTCTTT; CDR3 protein: CASSSRHWNTEAFF; V gene: TRBV6-8; D gene: NA; clone size: NA; J gene: TRBJ1-1
CDR3 DNA: TGTGCCAGCAGGGGACAACCGAGCTCCTACGAGCAGTACTTC; CDR3 protein: CASRGQPSSYEQYF; V gene: TRBV6-8; D gene: NA; clone size: NA; J gene: TRBJ2-7
CDR3 DNA: TGTGCCAGCAGTACCGACAGGGCGCTCTACGAGCAGTACTTC; CDR3 protein: CASSTDRALYEQYF; V gene: TRBV6-8; D gene: TRBD1; clone size: NA; J gene: TRBJ2-7